A selection of T cell receptor beta chains follows, all from one sample in a study of blood T cell repertoires in COVID-19. The repertoire was sequenced with immunoSEQ multiplex PCR; TCRdb's copy has only in-frame clones and lacks some. Of around 250,000 clones in the sample, more than 75% are singletons; the top ten hold 5% to 7.5%. The sequenced sample consisted of PBMCs or T cells enriched from blood (not recorded which). These receptors were taken from a woman aged 50 to 60 who had been exposed to COVID-19. CDR3s include the opening cysteine and the closing phenylalanine or tryptophan. The D gene is left open where the match is weak. Clone size is shown for a subset of rows, as once, few, many or a class of expanded clone.

>TRBD2|TRBV15|-|TRBJ2-2
TGTGCCACCAGCAGAGATCGGGAGGGGCCCGGGGAGCTGTTTTTT
CATSRDREGPGELFF
>-|TRBV5-6|-|TRBJ1-4
TGTGCCAGCAGCTTGGATCAGGGGCCGGGTGAAAAACTGTTTTTT
CASSLDQGPGEKLFF
>-|TRBV18|-|TRBJ1-3
TGTGCCAGCTCAGCCCAACAGGACCTTAGCTCTGGAAACACCATATATTTT
CASSAQQDLSSGNTIYF
>-|TRBV1|once|TRBJ1-1
TGCACCAGCAGCCAAGATCCCCGGGACAGGGACTCCAAGTGCAGCCCCACTGAAGCTTTCTTT
CTSSQDPRDRDSKCSPTEAFF
>-|TRBV10-2|-|TRBJ1-5
TGCGCCAGCAGTGTTGGAGAAAGCTTCGCTCAGCCCCAGCATTTT
CASSVGESFAQPQHF
>TRBD1|TRBV7-9|few|TRBJ1-1
TGTGCCAGCAGCCCCTACCCGGACAGGGAGAGAACTGAAGCTTTCTTT
CASSPYPDRERTEAFF
>TRBD1|TRBV5-5|-|TRBJ2-7
TGTGCCAGCAGTACAGGGGGCAGCATCTACGAGCAGTACTTC
CASSTGGSIYEQYF
>TRBD2|TRBV24-1|-|TRBJ2-5
TGTGCCACCAGTGATTTCCTCCCTGGACTAGCGGGGGTCCAAGAGACCCAGTACTTC
CATSDFLPGLAGVQETQYF
>-|TRBV7-8|-|TRBJ1-3
TGTGCCAGCAGCTTAGACACTGGAAACACCATATATTTT
CASSLDTGNTIYF
>-|TRBV6-1|-|TRBJ1-6
TGTGCCAGCAGTGAGTGGGCACTTAATAATTCACCCCTCCACTTT
CASSEWALNNSPLHF
>TRBD2|TRBV7-9|-|TRBJ2-1
TGTGCCAGCAGCTTAAAGGTCGGGGGGGCCTGGAATGAGCAGTTCTTC
CASSLKVGGAWNEQFF
>TRBD2|TRBV9|-|TRBJ2-5
TGTGCCAGCAGCGCGAGCGGGACCGGGGGAGAGACCCAGTACTTC
CASSASGTGGETQYF
>TRBD1|TRBV11-1|-|TRBJ1-4
TGTGCCAGCAGCCCGGGACAGGGTAACGAAAAACTGTTTTTT
CASSPGQGNEKLFF
>-|TRBV3-1/TRBV3-2|-|TRBJ2-1
TGTGCCAGCAGCTCAACGGGTGAGCAGTTCTTC
CASSSTGEQFF
>-|TRBV19|-|TRBJ1-4
TGTGCCAGTAGTTCCCGGGACACTCGGCTGTTTTTT
CASSSRDTRLFF